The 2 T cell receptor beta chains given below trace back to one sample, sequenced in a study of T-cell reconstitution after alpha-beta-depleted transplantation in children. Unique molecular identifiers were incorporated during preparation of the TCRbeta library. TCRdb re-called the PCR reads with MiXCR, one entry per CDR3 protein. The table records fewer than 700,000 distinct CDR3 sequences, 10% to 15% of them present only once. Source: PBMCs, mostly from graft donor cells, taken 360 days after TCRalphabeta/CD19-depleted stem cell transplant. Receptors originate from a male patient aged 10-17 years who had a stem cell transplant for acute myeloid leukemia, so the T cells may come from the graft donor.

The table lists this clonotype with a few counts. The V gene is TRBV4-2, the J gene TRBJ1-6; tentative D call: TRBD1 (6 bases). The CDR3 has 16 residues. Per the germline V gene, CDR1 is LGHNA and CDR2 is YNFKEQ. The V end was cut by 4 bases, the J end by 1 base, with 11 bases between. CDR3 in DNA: TGTGCCAGCAGCCCCAATGGACAGTCCTATAATTCACCCCTCCACTTT. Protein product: CASSPNGQSYNSPLHF.

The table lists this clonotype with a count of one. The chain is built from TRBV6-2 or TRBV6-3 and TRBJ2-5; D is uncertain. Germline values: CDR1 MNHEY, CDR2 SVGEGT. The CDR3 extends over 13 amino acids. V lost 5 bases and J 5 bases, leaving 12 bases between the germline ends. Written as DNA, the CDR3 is TGTGCCAGCAGTCGTCTCGTCTGGGAGACCCAGTACTTC. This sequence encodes CASSRLVWETQYF.